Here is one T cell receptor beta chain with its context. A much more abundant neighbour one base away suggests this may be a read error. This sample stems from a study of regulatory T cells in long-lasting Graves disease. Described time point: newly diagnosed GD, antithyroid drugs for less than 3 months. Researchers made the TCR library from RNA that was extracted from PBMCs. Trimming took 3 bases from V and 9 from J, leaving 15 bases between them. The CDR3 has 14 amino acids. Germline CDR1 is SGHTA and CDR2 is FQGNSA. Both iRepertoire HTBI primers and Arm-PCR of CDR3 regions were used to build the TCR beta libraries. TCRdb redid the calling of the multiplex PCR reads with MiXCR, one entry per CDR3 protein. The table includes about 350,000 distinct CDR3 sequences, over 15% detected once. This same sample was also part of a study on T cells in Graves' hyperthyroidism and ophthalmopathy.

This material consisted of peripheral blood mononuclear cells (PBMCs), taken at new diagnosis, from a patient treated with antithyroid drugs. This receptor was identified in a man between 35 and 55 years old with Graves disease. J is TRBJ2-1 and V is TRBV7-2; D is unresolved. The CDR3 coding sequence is TGTGCCAGCAGCTTTGCCCAAATCGTACGTGAGCAGTTCTTC. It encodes CASSFAQIVREQFF.